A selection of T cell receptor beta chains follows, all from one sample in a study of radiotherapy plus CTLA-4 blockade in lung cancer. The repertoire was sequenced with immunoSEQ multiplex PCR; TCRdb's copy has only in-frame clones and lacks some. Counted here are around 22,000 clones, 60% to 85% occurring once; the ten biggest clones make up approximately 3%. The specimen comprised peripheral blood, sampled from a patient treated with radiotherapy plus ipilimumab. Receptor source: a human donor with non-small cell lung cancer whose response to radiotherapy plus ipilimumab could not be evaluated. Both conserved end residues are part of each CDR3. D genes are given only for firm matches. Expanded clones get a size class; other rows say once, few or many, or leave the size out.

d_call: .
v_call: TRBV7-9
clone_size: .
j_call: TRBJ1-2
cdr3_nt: TGTGCCAGCAGCCGCTTGTCGGAGGGTAATTGGGAAGGCTACACCTTC
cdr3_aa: CASSRLSEGNWEGYTF

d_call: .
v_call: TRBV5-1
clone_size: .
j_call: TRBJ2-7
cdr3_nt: TGCGCCAGCCGATCTTACTCTCCACCCTACGAGCAGTACTTC
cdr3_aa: CASRSYSPPYEQYF

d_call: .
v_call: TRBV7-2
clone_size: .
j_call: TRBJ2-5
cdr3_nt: TGTGCCAGCAGCTTTCAAAGGGGAATGGAGACCCAGTACTTC
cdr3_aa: CASSFQRGMETQYF

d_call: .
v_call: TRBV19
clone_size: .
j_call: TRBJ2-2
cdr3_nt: TGTGCCAGTAGTATAGATTCTACCGGGGAGCTGTTTTTT
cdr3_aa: CASSIDSTGELFF

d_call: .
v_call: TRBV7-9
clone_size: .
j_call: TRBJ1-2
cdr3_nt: TGTGCCAGCAGCCGACAGACTAACTATGGCTACACCTTC
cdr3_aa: CASSRQTNYGYTF

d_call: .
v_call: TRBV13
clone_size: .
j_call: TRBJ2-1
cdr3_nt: TGTGCCAGCAGCTTATTCAGGGGGGCGCATGATGAGCAGTTCTTC
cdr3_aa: CASSLFRGAHDEQFF

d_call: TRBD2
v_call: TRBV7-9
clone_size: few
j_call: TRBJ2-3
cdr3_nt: TGTGCCAGCAGCTTGGGAGCGGGACCTAGCACAGATACGCAGTATTTT
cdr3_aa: CASSLGAGPSTDTQYF

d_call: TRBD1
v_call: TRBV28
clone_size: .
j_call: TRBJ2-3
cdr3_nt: TGTGCCAGCAGTAGACAGGGGCCCACAGATACGCAGTATTTT
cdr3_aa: CASSRQGPTDTQYF

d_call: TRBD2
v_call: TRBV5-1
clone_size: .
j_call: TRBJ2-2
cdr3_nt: TGCGCCAGCAGCCTCGGACTAGCGGGAGACGGCACCGGGGAGCTGTTTTTT
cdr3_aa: CASSLGLAGDGTGELFF

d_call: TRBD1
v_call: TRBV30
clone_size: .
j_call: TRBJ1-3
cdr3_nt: TGTGCCTGGAGAGAGACAGGGTCTGGAAACACCATATATTTT
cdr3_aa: CAWRETGSGNTIYF

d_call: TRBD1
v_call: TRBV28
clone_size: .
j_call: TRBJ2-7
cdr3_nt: TGTGCCAGCAGCCCGCCGGGACAGGGTGTTTACGAGCAGTACTTC
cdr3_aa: CASSPPGQGVYEQYF